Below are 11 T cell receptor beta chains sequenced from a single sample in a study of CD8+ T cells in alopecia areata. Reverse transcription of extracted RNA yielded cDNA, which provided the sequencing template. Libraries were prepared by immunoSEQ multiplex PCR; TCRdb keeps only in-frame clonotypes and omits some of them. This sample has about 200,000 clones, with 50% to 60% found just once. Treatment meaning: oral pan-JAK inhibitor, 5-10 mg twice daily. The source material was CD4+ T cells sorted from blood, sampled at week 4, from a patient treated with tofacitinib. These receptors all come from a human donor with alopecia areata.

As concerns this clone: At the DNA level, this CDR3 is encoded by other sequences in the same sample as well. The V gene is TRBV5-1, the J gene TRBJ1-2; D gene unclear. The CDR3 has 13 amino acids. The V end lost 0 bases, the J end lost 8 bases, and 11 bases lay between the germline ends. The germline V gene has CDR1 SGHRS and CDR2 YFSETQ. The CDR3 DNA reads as TGCGCCAGCAGCTTGGCCGGGCGAGGGGGCTACACCTTC. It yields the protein CASSLAGRGGYTF. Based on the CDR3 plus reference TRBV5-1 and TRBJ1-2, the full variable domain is KAGVTQTPRYLIKTRGQQVTLSCSPISGHRSVSWYQQTPGQGLQFLFEYFSETQRNKGNFPGRFSGRQFSNSRSEMNVSTLELGDSALYLCASSLAGRGGYTFGSGTRLTVV.

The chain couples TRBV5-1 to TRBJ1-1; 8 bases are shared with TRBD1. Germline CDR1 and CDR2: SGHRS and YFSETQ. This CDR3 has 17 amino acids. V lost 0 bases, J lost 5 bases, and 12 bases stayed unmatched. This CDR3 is CASSLVVGQGAVTEAFF. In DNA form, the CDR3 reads TGCGCCAGCAGCTTGGTGGTGGGGCAGGGGGCGGTTACTGAAGCTTTCTTT.

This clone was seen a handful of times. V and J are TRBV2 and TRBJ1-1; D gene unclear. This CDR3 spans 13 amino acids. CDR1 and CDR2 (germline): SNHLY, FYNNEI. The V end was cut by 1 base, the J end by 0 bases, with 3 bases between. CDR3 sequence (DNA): TGTGCCAGCAGTGAAGGGGTGAACACTGAAGCTTTCTTT. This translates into CASSEGVNTEAFF. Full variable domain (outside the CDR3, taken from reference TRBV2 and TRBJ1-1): EPEVTQTPSHQVTQMGQEVILRCVPISNHLYFYWYRQILGQKVEFLVSFYNNEISEKSEIFDDQFSVERPDGSNFTLKIRSTKLEDSAMYFCASSEGVNTEAFFGQGTRLTVV.

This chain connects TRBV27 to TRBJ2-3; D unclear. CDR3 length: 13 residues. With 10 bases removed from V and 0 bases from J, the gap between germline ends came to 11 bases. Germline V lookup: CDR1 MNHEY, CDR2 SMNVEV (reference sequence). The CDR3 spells CATQPSSTDTQYF. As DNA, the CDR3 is TGTGCCACCCAACCCTCGAGCACAGATACGCAGTATTTT.

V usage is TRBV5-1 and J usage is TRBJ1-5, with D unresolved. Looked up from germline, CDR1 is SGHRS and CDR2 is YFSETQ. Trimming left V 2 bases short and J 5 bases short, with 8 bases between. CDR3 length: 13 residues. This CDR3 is CASSLGRDQPQHF. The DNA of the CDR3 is TGCGCCAGCAGCTTAGGGAGGGATCAGCCCCAGCATTTT.

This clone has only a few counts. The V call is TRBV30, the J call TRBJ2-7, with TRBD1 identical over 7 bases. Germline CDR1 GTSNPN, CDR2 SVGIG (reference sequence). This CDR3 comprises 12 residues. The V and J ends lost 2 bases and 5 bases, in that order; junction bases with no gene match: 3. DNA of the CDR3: TGTGCCTGGAGTAGTGACAGGGACGAGCAGTACTTC. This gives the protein CAWSSDRDEQYF.

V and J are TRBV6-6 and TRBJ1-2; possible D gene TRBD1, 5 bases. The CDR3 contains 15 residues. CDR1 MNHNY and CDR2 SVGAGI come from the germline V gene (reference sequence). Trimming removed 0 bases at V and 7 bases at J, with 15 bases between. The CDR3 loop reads CASSYSSPLGPGYTF. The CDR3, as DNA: TGTGCCAGCAGTTACTCGTCGCCCCTGGGGCCTGGCTACACCTTC.

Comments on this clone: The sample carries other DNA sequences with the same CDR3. CDR3 loop: CAWSRRGTEAFF. In DNA form, the CDR3 reads TGTGCCTGGAGTAGGCGGGGCACTGAAGCTTTCTTT. V and J are TRBV30 and TRBJ1-1; no definite D call. CDR1 is GTSNPN, CDR2 SVGIG, per germline (reference sequence). With 2 bases removed from V and 4 bases from J, the gap between germline ends came to 8 bases. CDR3 length: 12 amino acids.

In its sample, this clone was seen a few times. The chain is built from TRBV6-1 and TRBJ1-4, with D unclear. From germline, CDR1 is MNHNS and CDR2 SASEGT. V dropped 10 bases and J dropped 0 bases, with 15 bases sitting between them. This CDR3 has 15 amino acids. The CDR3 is CATNLLGTTNEKLFF. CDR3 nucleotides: TGTGCCACCAACCTCCTCGGGACAACTAATGAAAAACTGTTTTTT.

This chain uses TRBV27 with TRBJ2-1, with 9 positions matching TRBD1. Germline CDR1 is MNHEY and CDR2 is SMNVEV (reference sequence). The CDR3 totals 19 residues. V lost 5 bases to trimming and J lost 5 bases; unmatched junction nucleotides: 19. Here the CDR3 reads CASSPGDRVYHGLNNEQFF. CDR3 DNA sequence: TGTGCCAGCAGTCCCGGGGACAGGGTGTACCATGGATTAAACAATGAGCAGTTCTTC.

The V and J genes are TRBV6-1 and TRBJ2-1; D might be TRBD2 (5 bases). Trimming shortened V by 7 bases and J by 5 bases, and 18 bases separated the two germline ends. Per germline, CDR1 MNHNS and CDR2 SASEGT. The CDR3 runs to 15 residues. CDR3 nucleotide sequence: TGTGCCAGCACCAGAAACGGACTTTGGGACAATGAGCAGTTCTTC. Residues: CASTRNGLWDNEQFF.